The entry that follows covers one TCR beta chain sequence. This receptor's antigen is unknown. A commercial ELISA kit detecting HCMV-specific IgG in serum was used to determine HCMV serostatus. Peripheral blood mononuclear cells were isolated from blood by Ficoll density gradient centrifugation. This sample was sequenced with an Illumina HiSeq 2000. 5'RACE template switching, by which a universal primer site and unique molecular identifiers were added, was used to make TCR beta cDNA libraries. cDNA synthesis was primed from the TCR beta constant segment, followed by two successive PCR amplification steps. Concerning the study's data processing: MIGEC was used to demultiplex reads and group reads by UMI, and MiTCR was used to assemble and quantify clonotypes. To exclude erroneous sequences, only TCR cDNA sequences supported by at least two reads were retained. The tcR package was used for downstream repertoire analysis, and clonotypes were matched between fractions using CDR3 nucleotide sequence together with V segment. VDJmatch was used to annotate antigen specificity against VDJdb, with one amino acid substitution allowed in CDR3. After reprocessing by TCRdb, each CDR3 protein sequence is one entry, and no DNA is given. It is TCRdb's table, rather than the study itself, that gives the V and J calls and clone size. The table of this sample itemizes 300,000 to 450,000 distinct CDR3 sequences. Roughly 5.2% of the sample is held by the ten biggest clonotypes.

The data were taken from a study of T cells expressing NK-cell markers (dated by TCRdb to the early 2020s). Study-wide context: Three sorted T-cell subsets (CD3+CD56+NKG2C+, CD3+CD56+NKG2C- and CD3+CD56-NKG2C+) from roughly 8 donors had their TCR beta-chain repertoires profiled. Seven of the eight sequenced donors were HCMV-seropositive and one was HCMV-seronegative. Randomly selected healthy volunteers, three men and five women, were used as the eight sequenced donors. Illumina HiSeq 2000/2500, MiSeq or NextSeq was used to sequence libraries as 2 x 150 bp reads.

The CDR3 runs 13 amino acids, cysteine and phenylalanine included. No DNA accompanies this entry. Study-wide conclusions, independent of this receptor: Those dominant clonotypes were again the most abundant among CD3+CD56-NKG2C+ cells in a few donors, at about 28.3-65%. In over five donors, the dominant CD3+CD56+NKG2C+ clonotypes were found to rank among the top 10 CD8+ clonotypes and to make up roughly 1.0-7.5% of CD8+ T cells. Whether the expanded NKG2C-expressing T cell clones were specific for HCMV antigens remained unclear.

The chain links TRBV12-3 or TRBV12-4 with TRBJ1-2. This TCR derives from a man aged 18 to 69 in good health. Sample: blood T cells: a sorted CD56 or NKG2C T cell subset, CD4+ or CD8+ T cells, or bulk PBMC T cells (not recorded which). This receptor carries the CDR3 CASSSREDYGYTF.